One TCR beta chain is described in this entry. Its antigen is currently unknown. Samples came from axillary lymph nodes draining the breast cancer. The data stem from a study of breast tumors, draining lymph nodes, adjacent tissues. General study points: Tumors had less TCR diversity than lymph nodes, more than nontumor tissue. The data were judged consistent with most tumor T cells coming from lymph node and expanding in tumor. Luminal-like breast cancer showed significantly greater tumor-nontumor repertoire similarity than basal-like breast cancer did. Tumor T cell lymph node origin was a supported hypothesis, not proven.

There are 17 residues in the CDR3. With 7 bases removed from V and 8 bases from J, the gap between germline ends came to 26 bases. Germline V gene sequence: CDR1 LNHDA, CDR2 SQIVND (reference sequence). MiXCR, run by TCRdb on the multiplex PCR reads, gives a single entry per CDR3 protein. The sample yields roughly 130,000 distinct CDR3 sequences, about 31% seen once. The sequenced material came from axillary lymph node tissue. This sequence was found in a female donor with breast cancer. Some clones in this sample may be carry-over from other donors' samples. The chain employs TRBV19 and TRBJ1-4; a possible D gene is TRBD1 (5 bases). This CDR3 is CASTPGRGWTGNEKLFF. CDR3 DNA sequence: TGTGCCAGTACCCCGGGGCGGGGGTGGACGGGAAACGAAAAACTGTTTTTT. The complete variable domain, with remaining parts taken from reference TRBV19 and TRBJ1-4, reads DGGITQSPKYLFRKEGQNVTLSCEQNLNHDAMYWYRQDPGQGLRLIYYSQIVNDFQKGDIAEGYSVSREKKESFPLTVTSAQKNPTAFYLCASTPGRGWTGNEKLFFGSGTQLSVL.